The rows below give T cell receptor beta chains drawn from one sample of a study of persistence of HIV-infected CD4 T cells. The protocol was immunoSEQ multiplex PCR, while the TCRdb copy is restricted to in-frame clones and leaves out a portion. The profile shows about 40,000 clones, around 78% of them singletons. Antigens for these TCRs are unknown. This specimen was CD4+ T cells sorted from PBMCs after roughly 18-hour stimulation, taken from a patient who received antiretroviral therapy. These receptors all come from an adult man with HIV who was CMV-seropositive. The CDR3 runs from the conserved cysteine through the conserved F or W. A D gene is named only where the DNA matches it firmly. Clone size is given for some rows only: seen once, a few or many times, or a class if the clone is expanded.

clone_size d_call j_call v_call cdr3_nt cdr3_aa
NA NA TRBJ1-2 TRBV6-5 TGTGCCAGCAGTTACGAGGCTAACTATGGCTACACCTTC CASSYEANYGYTF
NA TRBD1 TRBJ1-1 TRBV19 TGTGCCAGTATGGGACAGGGAAGAAGAGTCAACGCTGAAGCTTTCTTT CASMGQGRRVNAEAFF
NA NA TRBJ1-1 TRBV12-3/TRBV12-4 TGTGCCAGCAGTTTATTCGGGAACACTGAAGCTTTCTTT CASSLFGNTEAFF
NA TRBD1 TRBJ1-2 TRBV3-1/TRBV3-2 TGTGCCAGCAGCCAAAGGGGACAGGATTTCATCAGGGGTGGCTACACCTTC CASSQRGQDFIRGGYTF
few NA TRBJ1-1 TRBV2 TGTGCCAGCACCAGGAACACTGAAGCTTTCTTT CASTRNTEAFF
NA NA TRBJ2-3 TRBV4-1 TGCGCCAGCAGCCAAGATACGACGCTCCGAGCAGATACGCAGTATTTT CASSQDTTLRADTQYF
NA TRBD1 TRBJ1-2 TRBV7-2 TGTGCCAGCAGCACATTATCGACAGGGGTTAGTCCTGGCTACACCTTC CASSTLSTGVSPGYTF
NA TRBD2 TRBJ2-7 TRBV4-2 TGTGCCAGCAGCCTTTATACACCGACGCCCCCGGGAGGGTGGGAGCAGTACTTC CASSLYTPTPPGGWEQYF
few NA TRBJ2-1 TRBV24-1 TGTGCCACCAGTAGTTCCGGGATCAATGAGCAGTTCTTC CATSSSGINEQFF
NA TRBD1 TRBJ1-4 TRBV19 TGTGCCAGTAGTCCGGGACAGCATAATGAAAAACTGTTTTTT CASSPGQHNEKLFF
NA NA TRBJ2-2 TRBV18 TGTGCCAGCTCTCTAAGGACTGATCCCGCCTACACCGGGGAGCTGTTTTTT CASSLRTDPAYTGELFF
NA NA TRBJ2-7 TRBV2 TGTGCCAGCAAAGACATCAGGACTGCCCTCTCCTACGAGCAGTACTTC CASKDIRTALSYEQYF
NA NA TRBJ1-2 TRBV5-6 TGTGCCAGCAGCTCCTACGACCAGGGGTGGTATGGCTACACCTTC CASSSYDQGWYGYTF
few NA TRBJ1-2 TRBV10-3 TGTGCCATCAGCCCGGGCCAGTCCACGCTAGGGGGAGGCTACACCTTC CAISPGQSTLGGGYTF
NA NA TRBJ1-1 TRBV7-9 TGTGCCAGCAGCTTAGTGGCTTCGGGGGTTGAAGCTTTCTTT CASSLVASGVEAFF
NA NA TRBJ2-5 TRBV18 TGTGCCAGCTCACCACCGGAGGGTACCCAAGAGACCCAGTACTTC CASSPPEGTQETQYF
NA NA TRBJ1-2 TRBV7-2 TGTGCCAGCAGCTTACAGGGACACCTGAGCTATGGCTACACCTTC CASSLQGHLSYGYTF
few TRBD2 TRBJ2-3 TRBV15 TGTGCCACCAGCAGAGATAAGGGGATAGCGGGAGCGGCGCAGTATTTT CATSRDKGIAGAAQYF
NA NA TRBJ1-1 TRBV6-5 TGTGCCAGCAGTTACGACAGCTCCCTGCCTGAAGCTTTCTTT CASSYDSSLPEAFF
NA NA TRBJ1-1 TRBV19 TGTGCCAGTAGTAGAGACAGAGGCCGTGAAGCTTTCTTT CASSRDRGREAFF
NA NA TRBJ1-1 TRBV27 TGTGCCAGCAGTTCCTCCCTCGGTTTGAACACTGAAGCTTTCTTT CASSSSLGLNTEAFF
NA NA TRBJ1-2 TRBV7-2 TGTGCCAGCAGTCCCTATGCGAGGGGTGTTGGCTACACCTTC CASSPYARGVGYTF
NA NA TRBJ1-5 TRBV24-1 TGTGCCACCAGTGAGCAGGGTCGGAATCAGCCCCAGCATTTT CATSEQGRNQPQHF
NA NA TRBJ2-6 TRBV4-2 TGTGCCAGCAGCCGACGCGGAATGGGTGAAACTGGGGCCAACGTCCTGACTTTC CASSRRGMGETGANVLTF
few NA TRBJ2-2 TRBV5-4 TGTGCCAGCAGCTCTCAGGGGGGCGGGGAGCTGTTTTTT CASSSQGGGELFF
NA NA TRBJ1-2 TRBV19 TGTGCCAGTAGTAGCGGGAAAACCTATGGCTACACCTTC CASSSGKTYGYTF
NA NA TRBJ1-4 TRBV6-5 TGTGCCAGCAGTTACGGTAGGGGGAACGAAAAACTGTTTTTT CASSYGRGNEKLFF
NA TRBD1 TRBJ1-1 TRBV25-1 TGTGCCAGCAGTGCTAATCCCGACAGGGGTACTGAAGCTTTCTTT CASSANPDRGTEAFF
NA TRBD2 TRBJ2-3 TRBV19 TGTGCCAGTAGTGGCGGGACTAGCGGTTCTCCTAGCACAGATACGCAGTATTTT CASSGGTSGSPSTDTQYF
NA NA TRBJ2-5 TRBV19 TGTGCCAGTAGTATAGATCGGTCGGCAGGCCGGGAGACCCAGTACTTC CASSIDRSAGRETQYF
once TRBD1 TRBJ1-2 TRBV4-2 TGTGCCAGCAGCCAACGGACAGGGACTAACTATGGCTACACCTTC CASSQRTGTNYGYTF
NA NA TRBJ2-3 TRBV18 TGTGCCAGCTCACCGGCAGGTTACCGGGCAGATACGCAGTATTTT CASSPAGYRADTQYF
NA TRBD1 TRBJ2-2 TRBV3-1/TRBV3-2 TGTGCCAGCAGCACGCATCCGGGACAGGGAAACACCGGGGAGCTGTTTTTT CASSTHPGQGNTGELFF
NA NA TRBJ2-7 TRBV19 TGTGCCAGTAGTGGGGACCTCCGGGACGAGCAGTACTTC CASSGDLRDEQYF
NA TRBD1 TRBJ1-1 TRBV5-8 TGTGCCAGCAGCCAGCGGACAGGGAGGGGGAACACTGAAGCTTTCTTT CASSQRTGRGNTEAFF
few TRBD1 TRBJ1-6 TRBV14 TGTGCCAGCAGCCACATAACAACAGGGGGGAATTCACCCCTCCACTTT CASSHITTGGNSPLHF
once TRBD1 TRBJ2-4 TRBV13 TGTGCCAGCAGTTCTCGCTACAAACAGGGGGCCAAAAACATTCAGTACTTC CASSSRYKQGAKNIQYF
few NA TRBJ1-1 TRBV7-6 TGTGCCAGCAGCTTAAACGGGAACACTGAAGCTTTCTTT CASSLNGNTEAFF
NA NA TRBJ1-4 TRBV3-1/TRBV3-2 TGTGCCAGCAGCCGAAGTGAAAAACTGTTTTTT CASSRSEKLFF
NA NA TRBJ1-5 TRBV20-1 TGCAGTGCTAGTAACCCTGGCCATCAGCCCCAGCATTTT CSASNPGHQPQHF
NA NA TRBJ2-1 TRBV28 TGTGCCAGCAGTTTAGACTTCTACAATGAGCAGTTCTTC CASSLDFYNEQFF
NA TRBD1 TRBJ2-7 TRBV5-1 TGCGCCAGCATGGGGACAGGCGTTAGCGGCCGCTACGAGCAGTACTTC CASMGTGVSGRYEQYF
once TRBD2 TRBJ2-5 TRBV4-2 TGTGCCAGCAGCCAACTAGCGGGGGGAGGGCGAGAGACCCAGTACTTC CASSQLAGGGRETQYF
NA TRBD1 TRBJ1-5 TRBV18 TGTGCCAGCTCACCCTCGACAGGGAATAGGAATCAGCCCCAGCATTTT CASSPSTGNRNQPQHF
NA NA TRBJ2-2 TRBV10-3 TGTGCCATCAGTTTGACAGGGCGGGATGCCGGGGAGCTGTTTTTT CAISLTGRDAGELFF
NA TRBD1 TRBJ1-2 TRBV6-5 TGTGCCAGCAGTAGCACAGGGGCCCTAGGGGGCTACACCTTC CASSSTGALGGYTF
NA NA TRBJ2-7 TRBV2 TGTGCCAGCACTATGGGTCTTCTTTCTACGAGCGGGTACTTC CASTMGLLSTSGYF
once NA TRBJ2-5 TRBV2 TGTGCCAGCAGTGAAGAGGCCCTTTCAAAGACCCAGTACTTC CASSEEALSKTQYF
NA TRBD2 TRBJ2-2 TRBV7-8 TGTGCCAGCAGCTTAGACCATAGACTAGCGGGAAACACCGGGGAGCTGTTTTTT CASSLDHRLAGNTGELFF
once NA TRBJ2-7 TRBV4-3 TGCGCCAGCAGCGACTACAGGCTTTCCTACGAGCAGTACTTC CASSDYRLSYEQYF
NA TRBD1 TRBJ1-2 TRBV4-1 TGCGCCAGCAGCCCCCCTCGACAGGGGAACTATGGCTACACCTTC CASSPPRQGNYGYTF
few NA TRBJ1-4 TRBV7-2 TGTGCCAGCAGCTCGGAGACAAGAACTAATGAAAAACTGTTTTTT CASSSETRTNEKLFF
NA NA TRBJ1-4 TRBV6-1 TGTGCCAGCAGTGAATATGGGGGAGGAGCAACTAATGAAAAACTGTTTTTT CASSEYGGGATNEKLFF
once NA TRBJ1-1 TRBV30 TGTGCCTGGAACTTCGGTTATGAGTCGGCCACTGAAGCTTTCTTT CAWNFGYESATEAFF
NA NA TRBJ2-6 TRBV27 TGTGCCAGCAGTTTATTGGCTGGGGCCAACGTCCTGACTTTC CASSLLAGANVLTF
NA TRBD1 TRBJ2-7 TRBV6-2/TRBV6-3 TGTGCCAGCAGTAGGGGGACAGGGTCGAAGGAGCAGTACTTC CASSRGTGSKEQYF
NA NA TRBJ1-6 TRBV7-9 TGTGCCAGCAGCCCCGCCTTCGAGGGTTCACCCCTCCACTTT CASSPAFEGSPLHF
NA TRBD1 TRBJ2-6 TRBV19 TGTGCCAGTAGTACACCGACAGGGGTAGGGTCTGGGGCCAACGTCCTGACTTTC CASSTPTGVGSGANVLTF
NA NA TRBJ1-2 TRBV5-1 TGCGCCAGCAGCTTGGACAGACACGGCGGCTATGGCTACACCTTC CASSLDRHGGYGYTF